The text below deals with one T cell receptor (beta chain). Its target is unknown. The source of the sample is a study of shared clonotypes between healthy human individuals. Study-level information: A couple of women and a few men aged 18 to 49 served as donors.

Those who donated were healthy HIV-negative adults, with no recent acute infections or vaccinations reported. All donors were Caucasian adults living in Nashville, Tennessee. The CDR3 consists of 16 residues. Germline V lookup: CDR1 MGHRA, CDR2 YSYEKL. The J segment lost 7 bases and the V segment lost 4 bases, leaving 4 bases of the junction unmatched. Clones were read by immunoSEQ multiplex PCR, and TCRdb kept only the in-frame ones, dropping some. The profile shows around 440,000 clones, 75% to 80% of them singletons. Study results and limitations: Sampling included only blood; tissue repertoires likely differ.

The specimen was PBMCs. The receptor was isolated from a woman aged 40 to 50 in good health. Some clones in this sample may be carry-over from other donors' samples. V usage is TRBV4-1 and J usage is TRBJ2-1, with TRBD2 matching over 16 bases. CDR3 protein: CASSRPGLAGGNEQFF. The CDR3 nucleotides are TGCGCCAGCAGCCGACCGGGACTAGCGGGGGGGAATGAGCAGTTCTTC.